The clone carrying this TCR beta chain appeared many times. Authors' methods: Built for papillary thyroid cancer, a distant-metastasis classifier drew on CDR3 differences across clinicopathological groups. TCRdb re-called clones from the PCR reads using MiXCR. Here the V and J calls rest on TCRdb's processing, not on the authors' analysis. In the table there are fewer than 35,000 clones, less than 14% of which are singletons. V lost 4 bases, J lost 0 bases, and 10 bases stayed unmatched. This CDR3 has 18 amino acids. CDR1 and CDR2 (germline): SGDLS, YYNGEE. The data stem from a study of metastatic and nonmetastatic thyroid tumors. On the study more broadly: Comparison of repertoires was carried out across blood and tumor or nodule tissue from malignant and benign thyroid patients.

Patients underwent thyroid surgery, and none had received any treatment before it. The chain couples TRBV9 to TRBJ2-1, with TRBD2 identical over 10 bases. The sequence was obtained from a female donor with papillary thyroid cancer or a benign thyroid nodule (not recorded which). Some clones in this sample may be carry-over from other donors' samples. The sequencing input was blood. DNA of the CDR3: TGTGCCAGCAGCCCCGAGGGGGGACTAGCGTCCTCCTACAATGAGCAGTTCTTC. Translating gives CASSPEGGLASSYNEQFF.